This T cell receptor (beta chain) was sequenced in a study of cytomegalovirus exposure and HLA in healthy donors. Study in general: Roughly 180 million T cells yielded around 100 million unique TCR beta sequences, as an earlier analysis found.

The PCR ran on 60 Vbeta and 13 Jbeta primers. Original processing methods: Later, tens of millions of unique TCR beta chains were counted in an analysis, and approximately 9.9 million of them were shared. Profiling relied on immunoSEQ multiplex PCR, and the TCRdb table lists in-frame clones only, not all of them. V, J and clone size were drawn from that table, and D and trimming were deduced from the DNA. This table has over 150,000 clones, 75% appearing once. On this clone itself: At one of its ends the junction is not consistent with the germline gene, which may arise from a read error. Other nucleotide sequences from this sample produce the same CDR3.

The source material was PBMCs. This TCR derives from a male donor in good health and CMV-seronegative.

The CDR3: CSSSLSYEQYF. The CDR3 region has the DNA TGTTCCAGCAGCCTTTCCTACGAGCAGTACTTC. The chain employs TRBV7-9 and TRBJ2-7, with D unclear. The CDR3 extends over 11 amino acids. Germline values: CDR1 SEHNR, CDR2 FQNEAQ (reference sequence).